Listed below are T cell receptor beta chains from one sample, sequenced in a study of blood T cell repertoires in COVID-19. Profiling relied on immunoSEQ multiplex PCR, and the TCRdb table lists in-frame clones only, not all of them. The sample consists of approximately 170,000 clones, 83% of them appearing once. The sample consisted of peripheral blood. The receptors come from a woman in her seventies with COVID-19, enrolled during active disease. Each CDR3 is given with its conserved first and last residue. D genes are given only for firm matches. Size values are once, few and many counts, or a class for expanded clones, and some rows have none.

J: TRBJ1-6; size: NA; D: NA; V: TRBV28; CDR3: CASRRRRDSPLHF; DNA: TGTGCCAGCAGGAGAAGGAGGGATTCACCCCTCCACTTT
J: TRBJ2-7; size: NA; D: NA; V: TRBV9; CDR3: CASSASSGIGYYEQYF; DNA: TGTGCCAGCAGCGCGTCCTCCGGGATAGGATACTACGAGCAGTACTTC
J: TRBJ1-1; size: NA; D: NA; V: TRBV5-1; CDR3: CASSLDGGSEAFF; DNA: TGCGCCAGCAGCTTGGATGGAGGGTCTGAAGCTTTCTTT
J: TRBJ2-1; size: NA; D: TRBD1; V: TRBV6-2/TRBV6-3; CDR3: CASSLPRFLARDRINEQFF; DNA: TGTGCCAGCAGTTTACCTCGGTTCTTAGCCCGGGACAGAATTAATGAGCAGTTCTTC
J: TRBJ2-3; size: NA; D: TRBD2; V: TRBV6-2/TRBV6-3; CDR3: CASSKGGVRGTDTQYF; DNA: TGTGCCAGCAGTAAGGGAGGGGTCCGGGGCACAGATACGCAGTATTTT
J: TRBJ2-1; size: NA; D: TRBD2; V: TRBV2; CDR3: CAVPGLAVNEQFF; DNA: TGTGCCGTTCCGGGACTAGCTGTCAATGAGCAGTTCTTC
J: TRBJ1-1; size: NA; D: NA; V: TRBV7-9; CDR3: CASSRPWGGEAFF; DNA: TGTGCCAGCAGCCGTCCGTGGGGGGGTGAAGCTTTCTTT
J: TRBJ2-7; size: NA; D: NA; V: TRBV6-2/TRBV6-3; CDR3: CASSLTLRQYF; DNA: TGTGCCAGCAGTCTTACCCTGCGGCAGTACTTC
J: TRBJ2-7; size: few; D: TRBD1; V: TRBV11-2; CDR3: CASSTLEQGAREQYF; DNA: TGTGCCAGCAGCACACTGGAACAGGGGGCGCGGGAGCAGTACTTC
J: TRBJ1-2; size: NA; D: NA; V: TRBV28; CDR3: CASSLPQQGRRYGYTF; DNA: TGTGCCAGCAGTTTACCCCAACAGGGTAGGAGATATGGCTACACCTTC
J: TRBJ1-5; size: few; D: TRBD1; V: TRBV4-2; CDR3: CASSQEGQGRTPQHF; DNA: TGTGCCAGCAGCCAAGAGGGACAGGGGCGAACGCCCCAGCATTTT
J: TRBJ1-4; size: NA; D: NA; V: TRBV7-9; CDR3: CASTPGAGVKKLFF; DNA: TGTGCCAGCACCCCCGGGGCAGGGGTTAAAAAACTGTTTTTT
J: TRBJ1-2; size: NA; D: TRBD1; V: TRBV6-1; CDR3: CASSERTTGQGLPPYGYTF; DNA: TGTGCCAGCAGTGAGAGGACGACGGGACAGGGACTTCCCCCCTATGGCTACACCTTC
J: TRBJ1-2; size: few; D: NA; V: TRBV19; CDR3: CASSIGRTVYGYTF; DNA: TGTGCCAGTAGTATAGGTCGGACAGTCTATGGCTACACCTTC
J: TRBJ2-7; size: NA; D: NA; V: TRBV6-5; CDR3: CASSYSGADGYEQYF; DNA: TGTGCCAGCAGTTACTCGGGGGCAGACGGCTACGAGCAGTACTTC
J: TRBJ2-2; size: few; D: TRBD2; V: TRBV28; CDR3: CASGTSPGELFF; DNA: TGTGCCAGCGGGACTAGCCCCGGGGAGCTGTTTTTT
J: TRBJ2-2; size: NA; D: NA; V: TRBV19; CDR3: CASSVTGTTGELFF; DNA: TGTGCCAGTAGTGTGACTGGAACCACCGGGGAGCTGTTTTTT
J: TRBJ2-3; size: NA; D: TRBD2; V: TRBV5-1; CDR3: CASSIGPSGEITDTQYF; DNA: TGCGCCAGCAGCATCGGTCCTAGCGGGGAGATCACAGATACGCAGTATTTT
J: TRBJ1-1; size: NA; D: NA; V: TRBV5-8; CDR3: CASSTDDRNTEAFF; DNA: TGTGCCAGCAGCACTGACGACAGGAACACTGAAGCTTTCTTT
J: TRBJ2-7; size: NA; D: TRBD1; V: TRBV29-1; CDR3: CSVGTGAPYEQYF; DNA: TGCAGCGTCGGGACAGGGGCACCCTACGAGCAGTACTTC
J: TRBJ2-2; size: NA; D: NA; V: TRBV11-2; CDR3: CASSLDRRTGELFF; DNA: TGTGCCAGCAGCTTAGATCGGAGGACCGGGGAGCTGTTTTTT
J: TRBJ2-7; size: once; D: NA; V: TRBV2; CDR3: CASLLDSYEQYF; DNA: TGTGCCAGCCTACTCGACAGCTACGAGCAGTACTTC
J: TRBJ2-2; size: many; D: TRBD2; V: TRBV28; CDR3: CGTKGGGRGTGELFF; DNA: TGTGGTACGAAAGGTGGCGGGAGGGGCACCGGGGAGCTGTTTTTT
J: TRBJ1-1; size: few; D: TRBD1; V: TRBV27; CDR3: CASRLGQKNTEAFF; DNA: TGTGCCAGCAGACTGGGACAGAAGAACACTGAAGCTTTCTTT
J: TRBJ1-2; size: NA; D: NA; V: TRBV4-3; CDR3: CASSPRGLANYGYTF; DNA: TGCGCCAGCAGCCCACGGGGTCTCGCTAACTATGGCTACACCTTC
J: TRBJ2-7; size: NA; D: TRBD1; V: TRBV10-3; CDR3: CAIRASDRGHEQYF; DNA: TGTGCCATCAGGGCTAGTGACAGGGGACACGAGCAGTACTTC
J: TRBJ2-1; size: NA; D: TRBD2; V: TRBV4-1; CDR3: CASSQAPTSERGSYNEQFF; DNA: TGCGCCAGCAGCCAAGCTCCGACTAGCGAGAGAGGTTCCTACAATGAGCAGTTCTTC
J: TRBJ2-3; size: NA; D: TRBD2; V: TRBV3-1/TRBV3-2; CDR3: CASSLLAGGVTDTQYF; DNA: TGTGCCAGCAGTCTTCTAGCGGGAGGGGTGACAGATACGCAGTATTTT
J: TRBJ1-1; size: few; D: TRBD1; V: TRBV5-1; CDR3: CASSLNLMRQGTEAFF; DNA: TGCGCCAGCAGCTTGAATCTAATGCGACAGGGGACTGAAGCTTTCTTT
J: TRBJ1-6; size: NA; D: TRBD1; V: TRBV10-3; CDR3: CAITRDRGSPLHF; DNA: TGTGCCATCACTCGGGACAGGGGTTCACCCCTCCACTTT
J: TRBJ2-4; size: NA; D: TRBD2; V: TRBV5-4; CDR3: CASSPEAGPNIQYF; DNA: TGTGCCAGCAGCCCCGAAGCGGGACCAAACATTCAGTACTTC
J: TRBJ1-2; size: NA; D: NA; V: TRBV7-8; CDR3: CASSPSGRSYGYTF; DNA: TGTGCCAGCAGCCCCTCGGGGAGGAGCTATGGCTACACCTTC
J: TRBJ1-5; size: NA; D: NA; V: TRBV30; CDR3: CAWSVQPGQPQHF; DNA: TGTGCCTGGAGTGTACAGCCAGGACAGCCCCAGCATTTT
J: TRBJ2-5; size: NA; D: TRBD2; V: TRBV7-2; CDR3: CASSLASGKAKTQYF; DNA: TGTGCCAGCAGCTTAGCTAGCGGGAAAGCGAAGACCCAGTACTTC
J: TRBJ2-5; size: NA; D: NA; V: TRBV21-1; CDR3: CASSIPGLTGGATSGIPETQYF; DNA: TGTGCCAGCAGCATACCGGGGCTTACAGGGGGCGCGACTAGCGGAATCCCAGAGACCCAGTACTTC
J: TRBJ1-1; size: NA; D: NA; V: TRBV5-1; CDR3: CASSLLTIENTEAFF; DNA: TGCGCCAGCAGCTTGTTGACAATTGAGAACACTGAAGCTTTCTTT
J: TRBJ2-7; size: NA; D: NA; V: TRBV7-2; CDR3: CASSLRQGGSEQYF; DNA: TGTGCCAGCAGCTTACGGCAGGGAGGCTCCGAGCAGTACTTC
J: TRBJ1-5; size: NA; D: NA; V: TRBV28; CDR3: CASTVVSNQPQHF; DNA: TGTGCCAGCACTGTAGTGAGCAATCAGCCCCAGCATTTT
J: TRBJ2-1; size: NA; D: NA; V: TRBV19; CDR3: CASSPPGLSFYNEQFF; DNA: TGTGCCAGTAGTCCACCGGGACTTAGCTTCTACAATGAGCAGTTCTTC
J: TRBJ1-6; size: NA; D: NA; V: TRBV18; CDR3: CASSPMGQVPNSPLHF; DNA: TGTGCCAGCTCACCGATGGGGCAGGTTCCGAATTCACCCCTCCACTTT
J: TRBJ2-7; size: NA; D: TRBD1; V: TRBV14; CDR3: CASSQEGDSRMVAYEQYF; DNA: TGTGCCAGCAGCCAAGAAGGGGACAGCAGGATGGTCGCCTACGAGCAGTACTTC
J: TRBJ1-5; size: NA; D: NA; V: TRBV10-3; CDR3: CAISELQGGNQPQHF; DNA: TGTGCCATCAGTGAATTACAGGGTGGCAATCAGCCCCAGCATTTT
J: TRBJ2-3; size: NA; D: NA; V: TRBV10-3; CDR3: CAISEKGEDTQYF; DNA: TGTGCCATCAGTGAGAAGGGAGAAGATACGCAGTATTTT
J: TRBJ2-5; size: NA; D: NA; V: TRBV2; CDR3: CASSAGTGQETQYF; DNA: TGTGCCAGCAGCGCCGGAACAGGGCAAGAGACCCAGTACTTC
J: TRBJ2-3; size: NA; D: NA; V: TRBV6-6; CDR3: CASTQPQAGSTDTQYF; DNA: TGTGCCAGCACTCAGCCCCAGGCGGGGAGCACAGATACGCAGTATTTT
J: TRBJ2-3; size: NA; D: NA; V: TRBV9; CDR3: CASSPLSLLVTDTQYF; DNA: TGTGCCAGCAGCCCCCTTTCGTTACTTGTCACAGATACGCAGTATTTT
J: TRBJ2-7; size: NA; D: TRBD1; V: TRBV28; CDR3: CASSNGQGAYEQYF; DNA: TGTGCCAGCTCAAATGGACAGGGGGCCTACGAGCAGTACTTC
J: TRBJ2-7; size: NA; D: TRBD2; V: TRBV29-1; CDR3: CSVVQAGVTYEQYF; DNA: TGCAGCGTTGTTCAAGCGGGAGTTACCTACGAGCAGTACTTC
J: TRBJ2-1; size: NA; D: TRBD1; V: TRBV24-1; CDR3: CATSDFGQGTYNEQFF; DNA: TGTGCCACCAGTGATTTCGGACAGGGTACCTACAATGAGCAGTTCTTC
J: TRBJ2-7; size: NA; D: TRBD1; V: TRBV6-1; CDR3: CASSEGFRGTYEQYF; DNA: TGTGCCAGCAGTGAAGGATTCAGGGGGACCTACGAGCAGTACTTC
J: TRBJ2-7; size: NA; D: TRBD2; V: TRBV27; CDR3: CASSQSRDSGRAPLYEQYF; DNA: TGTGCCAGCAGCCAAAGTCGAGATAGCGGGAGGGCCCCACTCTACGAGCAGTACTTC
J: TRBJ2-7; size: NA; D: NA; V: TRBV10-1; CDR3: CASRRDHPFYEQYF; DNA: TGCGCCAGCAGACGGGATCACCCCTTCTACGAGCAGTACTTC
J: TRBJ1-2; size: NA; D: TRBD1; V: TRBV15; CDR3: CATSRGQGQGNYGYTF; DNA: TGTGCCACCAGCAGAGGTCAGGGACAGGGGAACTATGGCTACACCTTC
J: TRBJ2-2; size: NA; D: TRBD2; V: TRBV10-3; CDR3: CAMGLAGDTGELFF; DNA: TGTGCCATGGGACTAGCGGGAGATACCGGGGAGCTGTTTTTT
J: TRBJ2-1; size: once; D: NA; V: TRBV28; CDR3: CASSLPLLGYNEQFF; DNA: TGTGCCAGCAGTTTACCCCTTCTAGGATACAATGAGCAGTTCTTC
J: TRBJ2-7; size: NA; D: NA; V: TRBV25-1; CDR3: CASTPGEWSYEQYF; DNA: TGTGCCAGCACCCCGGGAGAGTGGTCCTACGAGCAGTACTTC
J: TRBJ1-1; size: once; D: NA; V: TRBV29-1; CDR3: CSVYSGGTEAFF; DNA: TGCAGCGTTTATAGTGGTGGCACTGAAGCTTTCTTT
J: TRBJ2-7; size: NA; D: TRBD2; V: TRBV28; CDR3: CASSWTSGNLLYF; DNA: TGTGCCAGCAGCTGGACTAGCGGGAATCTGTTGTACTTC